This T cell receptor (beta chain) derives from a study of T cells in Graves' hyperthyroidism and ophthalmopathy. For the study at large: Peripheral blood collection took place at initial diagnosis, before any treatment.

The study excluded patients with uncontrolled infection, other autoimmune disease, pregnancy or lactation. With 10 bases removed from V and 0 bases from J, the gap between germline ends came to 22 bases. Per the germline V gene, CDR1 is ENHRY and CDR2 is SYGVKD. The length of the CDR3 is 17 residues. Regions amplified from RNA transcripts were the TCR beta CDR3 regions. An initial round of RT-PCR targeting the TCR CDR3 relied on the HTBI primer set. TCRdb redid the calling of the multiplex PCR reads with MiXCR, one entry per CDR3 protein. The sample includes around 720,000 distinct CDR3 sequences, under 45% of them seen just once.

The chain employs TRBV10-3 and TRBJ1-5; TRBD1 might be the D (6 bases). The sequence derives from a woman aged 40 to 50 with Graves' hyperthyroidism. Sequenced input: blood. CDR3 in DNA: TGTGCCAGTCAGCCAGGGTGGACAGCAAGTAGCAATCAGCCCCAGCATTTT. This translates into CASQPGWTASSNQPQHF.